This TCR beta chain stems from a study of blood T cell repertoires in COVID-19. The overall study: There were acute and convalescent COVID-19 samples, and they came from the United States, Italy and Spain.

Methods used by the authors: Estimation of nucleated cell counts relied on the amplification of reference gene primers. Some clones are missing from TCRdb's copy, which holds only in-frame ones; the method was immunoSEQ multiplex PCR. That table supplies the V and J calls and clone size; D and trimming were determined from the DNA. The sample has approximately 230,000 clones; around 89% are singletons. The CDR3 contains 16 residues. Either two negative PCRs, clearance, or symptom resolution qualified Cohort 3 donors as recovered. The sequence was obtained from a woman aged 25-40 years who had recovered from COVID-19. The sample was PBMCs or T cells enriched from blood (not recorded which). This chain joins TRBV21-1 and TRBJ1-1. TRBV21-1 is annotated as a pseudogene. The CDR3 DNA reads as TGTGCCAGCAGCGCCCGGGTCCTTAAGACGGACACTGAAGCTTTCTTT. Its translation: CASSARVLKTDTEAFF.